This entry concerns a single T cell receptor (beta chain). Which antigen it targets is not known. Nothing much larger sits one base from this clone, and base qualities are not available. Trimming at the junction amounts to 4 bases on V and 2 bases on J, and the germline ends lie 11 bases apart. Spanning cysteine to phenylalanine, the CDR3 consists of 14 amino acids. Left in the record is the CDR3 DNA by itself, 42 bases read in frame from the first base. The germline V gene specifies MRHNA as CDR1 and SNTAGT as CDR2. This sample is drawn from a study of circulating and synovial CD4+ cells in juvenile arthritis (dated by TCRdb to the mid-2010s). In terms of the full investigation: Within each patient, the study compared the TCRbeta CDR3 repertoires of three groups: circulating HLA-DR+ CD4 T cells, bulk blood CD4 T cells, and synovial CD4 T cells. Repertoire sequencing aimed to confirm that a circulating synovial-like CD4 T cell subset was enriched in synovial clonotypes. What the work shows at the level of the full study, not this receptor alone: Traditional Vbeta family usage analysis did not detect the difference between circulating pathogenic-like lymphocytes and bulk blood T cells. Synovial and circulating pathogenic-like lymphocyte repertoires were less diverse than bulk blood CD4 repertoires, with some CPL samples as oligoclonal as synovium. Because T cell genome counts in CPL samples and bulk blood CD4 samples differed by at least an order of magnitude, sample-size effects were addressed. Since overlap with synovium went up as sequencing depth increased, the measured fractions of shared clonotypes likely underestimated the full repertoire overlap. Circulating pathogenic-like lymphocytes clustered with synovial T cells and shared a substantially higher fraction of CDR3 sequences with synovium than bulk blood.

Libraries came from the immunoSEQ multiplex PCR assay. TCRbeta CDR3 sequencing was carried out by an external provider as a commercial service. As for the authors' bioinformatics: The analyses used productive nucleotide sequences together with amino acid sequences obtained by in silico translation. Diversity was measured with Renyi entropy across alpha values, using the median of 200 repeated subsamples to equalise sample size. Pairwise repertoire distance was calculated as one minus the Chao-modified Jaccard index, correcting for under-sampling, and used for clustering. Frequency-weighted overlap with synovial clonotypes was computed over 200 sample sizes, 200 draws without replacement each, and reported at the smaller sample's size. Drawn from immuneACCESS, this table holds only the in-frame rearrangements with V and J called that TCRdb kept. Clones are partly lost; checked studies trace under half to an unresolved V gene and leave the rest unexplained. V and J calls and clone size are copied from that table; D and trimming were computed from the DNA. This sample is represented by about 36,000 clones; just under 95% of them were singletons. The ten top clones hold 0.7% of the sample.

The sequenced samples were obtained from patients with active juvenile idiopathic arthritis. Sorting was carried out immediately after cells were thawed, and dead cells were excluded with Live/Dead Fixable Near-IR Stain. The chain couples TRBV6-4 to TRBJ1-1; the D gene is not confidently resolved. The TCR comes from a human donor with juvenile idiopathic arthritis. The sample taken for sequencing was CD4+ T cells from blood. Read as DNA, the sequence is TGTGCCAGCAGTGTGATGCGGGTCAACACTGAAGCTTTCTTT. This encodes CASSVMRVNTEAFF.